The 23 T cell receptor beta chains below all came from one sample that was sequenced in a study of cytomegalovirus exposure and HLA in healthy donors. Produced via immunoSEQ multiplex PCR; TCRdb's table is partial and in-frame only. Counted here are over 200,000 clones, 85% to 90% occurring once; the ten biggest clones make up under 0.45%. Sequencing was carried out using PBMCs. These receptor sequences come from a woman under 30 in good health and CMV-seronegative.

The rearrangement links TRBV10-2 to TRBJ1-1; no clear D. V was shortened by 2 bases and J by 0 bases, with 10 bases between the two germline ends. The CDR3 has 15 residues. Germline assignment: CDR1 WSHSY and CDR2 SAAADI. In DNA, the CDR3 is TGCGCCAGCAGTGAGGTGTCGGGAATGAACACTGAAGCTTTCTTT. Encoded protein: CASSEVSGMNTEAFF.

The chain employs TRBV7-3 and TRBJ2-1; 8 positions agree with TRBD1. This CDR3 contains 12 residues. The J segment lost 9 bases and the V segment lost 4 bases, leaving 2 bases of the junction unmatched. The germline V gene has CDR1 SGHTA and CDR2 FQGTGA. CDR3 residues: CASSYDRGEQFF. The CDR3 nucleotides read TGTGCCAGCAGCTACGACAGGGGTGAGCAGTTCTTC. The entire variable domain, with the rest obtained from reference TRBV7-3 and TRBJ2-1, is as follows: GAGVSQTPSNKVTEKGKYVELRCDPISGHTALYWYRQSLGQGPEFLIYFQGTGAADDSGLPNDRFFAVRPEGSVSTLKIQRTERGDSAVYLCASSYDRGEQFFGPGTRLTVL.

The chain joins TRBV28 to TRBJ2-7; 9 nucleotides line up with TRBD1. The germline V gene has CDR1 MDHEN and CDR2 SYDVKM. This CDR3 spans 15 amino acids. The J segment lost 1 base and the V segment lost 6 bases, leaving 7 bases of the junction unmatched. CDR3 region: CASSTDRGGSYEQYV. In DNA, the CDR3 is TGTGCCAGCAGCACCGACAGGGGGGGTTCCTACGAGCAGTACGTC.

This clone was observed a single time. The chain carries TRBV30 and TRBJ2-1; D is ambiguous. V shed 4 bases and J shed 4 bases, with 5 bases lying between them. This CDR3 has 11 amino acids. Germline V gene sequence: CDR1 GTSNPN, CDR2 SVGIG (reference sequence). The CDR3 nucleotides are TGTGCCTGGACCAGTTACAATGAGCAGTTCTTC. Translation gives CAWTSYNEQFF.

The V and J genes are TRBV19 and TRBJ2-2; TRBD1 matches 9 bases. The germline V gene encodes CDR1 LNHDA and CDR2 SQIVND (reference sequence). The CDR3 totals 17 residues. The V segment lost 4 bases and the J segment 6 bases; nucleotides outside the gene matches: 12. This chain's CDR3 is CASSTSGTGIYAGELFF. In nucleotides, the CDR3 is TGTGCCAGTAGTACCTCCGGGACAGGGATCTACGCCGGGGAGCTGTTTTTT. The whole variable domain, remainder taken from reference TRBV19 and TRBJ2-2, is DGGITQSPKYLFRKEGQNVTLSCEQNLNHDAMYWYRQDPGQGLRLIYYSQIVNDFQKGDIAEGYSVSREKKESFPLTVTSAQKNPTAFYLCASSTSGTGIYAGELFFGEGSRLTVL.

The chain links TRBV4-1 to TRBJ1-5, with TRBD1 as a possible D gene (6 bases). CDR3 length equals 19 residues. Germline-derived CDR1 and CDR2 are MGHRA and YSYEKL. Trimming took 6 bases from V and 7 from J, leaving 31 bases between them. CDR3: CASSQGQGQTFRPNQPQHF. Here the CDR3 DNA reads TGCGCCAGCAGTCAGGGCCAAGGACAGACCTTTCGGCCAAACCAGCCCCAGCATTTT.

The chain links TRBV2 to TRBJ1-5; the D gene is possibly TRBD1 (5 bases). V shed 1 base and J shed 10 bases, with 23 bases lying between them. CDR3 length equals 17 residues. Germline CDR1 and CDR2: SNHLY and FYNNEI. CDR3 amino acids: CASSEGTLSGGGDPQHF. CDR3 coding DNA: TGTGCCAGCAGTGAAGGGACCCTCAGTGGCGGCGGGGACCCCCAGCATTTT.

This clone has only one observation. The CDR3 is CASSGGVLGTSMLHF. CDR3 nucleotides: TGTGCCAGCAGCGGAGGGGTTCTAGGGACCTCAATGCTCCACTTT. The V call is TRBV27, the J call TRBJ1-6; TRBD1 is a possible D gene (5 bases). The CDR3 spans 15 residues. Trimming took off 6 bases at V and 16 bases at J, with 25 bases between the two ends. Germline V lookup: CDR1 MNHEY, CDR2 SMNVEV (reference sequence).

The chain joins TRBV7-2 to TRBJ2-7, with D possibly being TRBD1 (6 bases). This CDR3 is 15 amino acids long. Trimming cost V 8 bases and J 3 bases, with 20 bases left between them. CDR1 and CDR2 from the germline V gene are SGHTA and FQGNSA. For the CDR3, the DNA is TGTGCCAGCTCCTTTCGGGACACCCTAATCTACGAGCAGTACTTC. It codes for CASSFRDTLIYEQYF.

The chain has TRBV18 and TRBJ1-1; D gene unclear. The CDR3 consists of 12 residues. From germline, CDR1 is KGHSH and CDR2 LQKENI. Trimming pared 4 bases from V and 4 bases from J, leaving 7 bases between. The CDR3 region is CASSRSVTEAFF. In nucleotides, the CDR3 is TGTGCCAGCTCACGGTCAGTCACTGAAGCTTTCTTT.

The chain carries TRBV5-4 and TRBJ2-2, with 11 bases that match TRBD2. Germline-derived CDR1 and CDR2 are SGHNT and YYREEE (reference sequence). CDR3 length: 18 residues. J lost 0 bases, V lost 0 bases, and 4 bases had no gene match. The CDR3 protein is CASSLETSGGTNTGELFF. The CDR3 DNA reads as TGTGCCAGCAGCTTGGAAACTAGCGGGGGTACGAACACCGGGGAGCTGTTTTTT.

J is TRBJ2-2 and V is TRBV27; weak D call: TRBD2 (7 bases). Germline assignment: CDR1 MNHEY and CDR2 SMNVEV (reference sequence). The CDR3 length is 16 residues. V gave up 4 bases and J gave up 8 bases, with 20 bases separating them. CDR3: CASSSGVAGPMGELFF. In DNA, the CDR3 is TGTGCCAGCAGTTCAGGGGTAGCGGGCCCGATGGGGGAGCTGTTTTTT.

Only one count was recorded for this clone. V is TRBV7-9 and J is TRBJ2-5; possible D gene TRBD1, 5 bases. The CDR3 consists of 15 residues. The germline CDR1 and CDR2 sequences are SEHNR and FQNEAQ (reference sequence). Trimming removed 5 bases from V and 4 bases from J, with 17 bases in between. The CDR3 is CASSNSDTNGETQYF. CDR3 in DNA: TGTGCCAGCAGCAACTCGGACACTAACGGAGAGACCCAGTACTTC.

This chain connects TRBV5-1 to TRBJ2-3; 11 bases are shared with TRBD2. Losses at the gene ends were 1 base for V and 2 bases for J; bases not matched to a gene: 6. The V gene's germline CDR1 is SGHRS and CDR2 YFSETQ. The CDR3 consists of 17 residues. CDR3 residues: CASSLTGTSGTTDTQYF. The CDR3, as DNA: TGCGCCAGCAGCTTGACCGGGACTAGCGGAACCACAGATACGCAGTATTTT.

The V and J genes are TRBV4-1 and TRBJ1-1; a weak D match, TRBD1 (6 bases). Germline CDR1 is MGHRA and CDR2 is YSYEKL. Trimming cost V 4 bases and J 2 bases, with 17 bases left between them. The CDR3 is 16 residues long. This CDR3 reads CASSPPTGSENTEAFF. In DNA, the CDR3 is TGCGCCAGCAGCCCCCCTACAGGGTCGGAAAACACTGAAGCTTTCTTT.

V gene TRBV6-6 combines with J gene TRBJ2-2; TRBD1 might be the D (6 bases). Trimming removed 0 bases from V and 7 bases from J, with 15 bases in between. Germline V gene data show CDR1 as MNHNY and CDR2 as SVGAGI (reference sequence). The CDR3 length is 16 residues. CDR3 bases: TGTGCCAGCAGTTACTCCCACCACAGGGAGCACGGGGAGCTGTTTTTT. It translates to CASSYSHHREHGELFF.

This clone was detected only once. Different DNA sequences within this sample yield the same CDR3. The chain joins TRBV7-2 to TRBJ2-7, with TRBD2 identical over 12 bases. The CDR3 has 15 amino acids. Trimming took 5 bases from V and 3 from J; bases not matched to a gene: 5. Germline-derived CDR1 and CDR2 are SGHTA and FQGNSA. DNA of the CDR3: TGTGCCAGCAGCCTAGAACTAGCGGGGGGCTACGAGCAGTACTTC. Amino acid sequence: CASSLELAGGYEQYF.

The CDR3 nucleotides read TGTGCCAGCTCCGGAGCTGAAGCTTTCTTT. As protein: CASSGAEAFF. This rearrangement joins TRBV28 to TRBJ1-1; D is undetermined. Germline CDR1 MDHEN, CDR2 SYDVKM. The CDR3 runs 10 residues. Deletions cut 8 bases from V and 6 bases from J, with 7 bases between.

The chain carries TRBV5-4 and TRBJ1-5, with 9 bases lining up with TRBD1. V shed 10 bases and J 6 bases; nucleotides not matched to a gene: 20. CDR1 is SGHNT and CDR2 is YYREEE in the germline V gene (reference sequence). The CDR3 covers 17 residues. The DNA of the CDR3 is TGTGCCGCTCACCCTACGGGGGACAGGGTTGGGGGTCAGCCCCAGCATTTT. Protein sequence: CAAHPTGDRVGGQPQHF.

This sequence joins TRBV27 and TRBJ2-7; 8 positions agree with TRBD2. The CDR3 loop spans 14 amino acids. Germline assignment: CDR1 MNHEY and CDR2 SMNVEV (reference sequence). Trimming removed 4 bases from V and 7 bases from J; junction bases left unmatched: 9. CDR3 residues: CASSWNGGAQEQYF. DNA for the CDR3: TGTGCCAGCAGTTGGAACGGGGGGGCCCAGGAGCAGTACTTC.

The chain recombines TRBV7-9 with TRBJ2-1, with D possibly matching TRBD1 (6 bases). CDR3 length: 18 amino acids. The germline V gene encodes CDR1 SEHNR and CDR2 FQNEAQ (reference sequence). V lost 0 bases and J lost 5, with 20 bases in between. CDR3 nucleotides: TGTGCCAGCAGCTTAGCCTGGGTTCGCAGGGGAAAACACAATGAGCAGTTCTTC. It encodes CASSLAWVRRGKHNEQFF.

The gene calls are TRBV10-3 and TRBJ2-2, with unresolved D. CDR1 is ENHRY and CDR2 is SYGVKD in the germline V gene. The CDR3 is 16 amino acids. V lost 3 bases to trimming and J lost 2 bases, with 13 bases between them. CDR3 coding DNA: TGTGCCATCAGTGATCCTACAGAAAAAAACACCGGGGAGCTGTTTTTT. It is translated as CAISDPTEKNTGELFF.

J is TRBJ1-1 and V is TRBV4-3, with 8 bases aligning to TRBD1. The length of the CDR3 is 15 residues. The germline gives CDR1 LGHNA, CDR2 YSLEER. Trimming took 1 base from V and 1 from J; bases not matched to a gene: 2. CDR3: CASSQGGTGNTEAFF. The CDR3 DNA follows: TGCGCCAGCAGCCAAGGCGGGACAGGGAACACTGAAGCTTTCTTT.